One and the same sample provided the 6 T cell receptor beta chains below, sequenced in a study of shared T cell receptors in the human thymus. The method was immunoSEQ multiplex PCR; TCRdb's version includes in-frame clones alone and lacks a portion of them. The repertoire holds 640,000 or so clones, with 87% as singletons. These data also featured in a second study, about human thymus T cells.

Material: thymocytes. The receptors stem from a boy in the first two years of life with a congenital heart defect.

V is TRBV4-3 and J is TRBJ2-7; the D gene is possibly TRBD1 (5 bases). Trimming left V 3 bases short and J 6 bases short, with 15 bases between. Germline V gene sequence: CDR1 LGHNA, CDR2 YSLEER. The CDR3 is made up of 14 amino acids. The DNA of the CDR3 is TGCGCCAGCAGCCAGCGGACATTCTCGGGCGAGCAGTACTTC. The encoded protein is CASSQRTFSGEQYF.

The chain has TRBV28 and TRBJ1-5, with 8 bases identical to TRBD1. V trimming: 5 bases; J trimming: 5 bases; junction bases outside the gene matches: 5. This CDR3 is built from 14 residues. Germline assignment: CDR1 MDHEN and CDR2 SYDVKM. The CDR3 DNA follows: TGTGCCAGCAGTCCCGGGACAGGAGATCAGCCCCAGCATTTT. Translation: CASSPGTGDQPQHF.

The V and J genes are TRBV7-9 and TRBJ2-3; the D gene is possibly TRBD2 (5 bases). With 7 bases removed from V and 2 bases from J, the gap between germline ends came to 19 bases. The CDR3 runs to 16 residues. Germline V lookup: CDR1 SEHNR, CDR2 FQNEAQ (reference sequence). The chain's CDR3 is CASISTAGGHTDTQYF. In DNA form, the CDR3 reads TGTGCCAGCATCTCCACGGCGGGCGGGCACACAGATACGCAGTATTTT.

The chain uses TRBV5-6 and TRBJ1-1; perhaps TRBD1 as D (6 bases). Trimming cost V 2 bases and J 8 bases, with 13 bases left between them. The CDR3 totals 13 residues. Per the germline V gene, CDR1 is SGHDT and CDR2 is YYEEEE. CDR3 sequence: CASSFPTGWEAFF. The CDR3 nucleotides read TGTGCCAGCAGCTTCCCAACAGGGTGGGAAGCTTTCTTT.

The chain carries TRBV29-1 and TRBJ2-2, with TRBD2 matching over 8 bases. This CDR3 has 14 amino acids. CDR1 is SQVTM and CDR2 is ANQGSEA in the germline V gene. V shed 7 bases and J 1 base; nucleotides not matched to a gene: 5. The CDR3 DNA reads as TGCAGCGCGGGGGGGCGGGAGAACACCGGGGAGCTGTTTTTT. Translated, it gives CSAGGRENTGELFF.

The V gene is TRBV25-1, the J gene TRBJ2-4; TRBD2 agrees at 7 bases. CDR1 and CDR2 (germline): MGHDK, SYGVNS. V lost 6 bases, J lost 6 bases, and 14 bases stayed unmatched. The CDR3 covers 16 residues. The CDR3 DNA reads as TGTGCCAGCAGCCCCAAGGGAGGGCTAGACGTAAACATTCAGTACTTC. Translated: CASSPKGGLDVNIQYF. The variable domain in full, with the rest retrieved from reference TRBV25-1 and TRBJ2-4, is EADIYQTPRYLVIGTGKKITLECSQTMGHDKMYWYQQDPGMELHLIHYSYGVNSTEKGDLSSESTVSRIRTEHFPLTLESARPSHTSQYLCASSPKGGLDVNIQYFGAGTRLSVL.